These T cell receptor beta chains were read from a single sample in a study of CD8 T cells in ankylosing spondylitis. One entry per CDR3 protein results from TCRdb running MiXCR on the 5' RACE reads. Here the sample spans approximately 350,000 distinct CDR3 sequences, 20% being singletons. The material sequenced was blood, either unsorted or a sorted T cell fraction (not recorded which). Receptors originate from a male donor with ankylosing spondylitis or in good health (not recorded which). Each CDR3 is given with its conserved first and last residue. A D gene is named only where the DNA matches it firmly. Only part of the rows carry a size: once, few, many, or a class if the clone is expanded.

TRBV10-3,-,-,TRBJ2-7,TGTGCCACCACGTCACAGGGCACCGACTACGAGCAGTACTTC,CATTSQGTDYEQYF
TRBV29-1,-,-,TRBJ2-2,TGCAGCGTTGAAGGAGGAGAGGGGCAGGGGGGTGCCGGGGAGCTGTTTTTT,CSVEGGEGQGGAGELFF
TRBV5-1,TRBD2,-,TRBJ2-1,TGCGCCAGCAGCCTCCGGACTAGCGGGGGGGCGGTTGATGAGCAGTTCTTC,CASSLRTSGGAVDEQFF
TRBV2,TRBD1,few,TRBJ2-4,TGTGCCAGCGGCCTACAGGGGGCCCAAAACATTCAGTACTTC,CASGLQGAQNIQYF
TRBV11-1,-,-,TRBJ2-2,TGTGCCAGCAGCTTAGCGACACCTAACACCGGGGAGCTGTTTTTT,CASSLATPNTGELFF
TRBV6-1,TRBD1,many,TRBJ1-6,TGTGCCAGCAGTATAACGACAGGGGCTAATTCACCCCTCCACTTT,CASSITTGANSPLHF
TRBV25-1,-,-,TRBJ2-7,TGTGCCAGCAGTGAGAGGGTTGGCGACGAGCAGTACTTC,CASSERVGDEQYF
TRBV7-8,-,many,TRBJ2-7,TGCGCCAGCAGCCCGTTAGGCACCTACGAGCAGTACTTC,CASSPLGTYEQYF
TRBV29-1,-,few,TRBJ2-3,TGCAGCGCCCGAGGGGGAAGCACAGATACGCAGTATTTT,CSARGGSTDTQYF
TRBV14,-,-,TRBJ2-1,TGTGCCAGCAGCCAAGAGACAATTATTAGCTCCTACAATGAGCAGTTCTTC,CASSQETIISSYNEQFF
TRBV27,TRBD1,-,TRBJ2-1,TGTGCCAGCAGTAGGGACAGGGGCATCGATGAGCAGTTCTTC,CASSRDRGIDEQFF
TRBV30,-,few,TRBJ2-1,TGTGCCTGGACCCCCGGGACATTAGGGAGCGAGCAGTTCTTC,CAWTPGTLGSEQFF
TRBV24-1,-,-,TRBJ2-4,TGTGCCACCAGTGATACGGGAACCAAAAACATTCAGTACTTC,CATSDTGTKNIQYF
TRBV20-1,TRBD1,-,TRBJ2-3,TGCAGTGCGGAGGGACAGGGAAGCACGACAGATACGCAGTATTTT,CSAEGQGSTTDTQYF
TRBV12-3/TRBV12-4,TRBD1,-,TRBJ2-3,TGTGCCAGCAGCCAAATCATACAGGGGGGCACAGATACGCAGTATTTT,CASSQIIQGGTDTQYF
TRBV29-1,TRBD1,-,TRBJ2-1,TGCAGCGTCCCTGCCGGGACAGGGTCAAACAATGAGCAGTTCTTC,CSVPAGTGSNNEQFF
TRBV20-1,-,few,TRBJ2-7,TGCAGTGCTAGCGGCCGCCTCTCCTACGAGCAGTACTTC,CSASGRLSYEQYF
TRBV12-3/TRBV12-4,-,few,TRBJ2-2,TGTGCCAGCAGTTTGTACCAATTTACCGGGGAGCTGTTTTTT,CASSLYQFTGELFF
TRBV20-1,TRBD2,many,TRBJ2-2,TGCAGTGCAAGAGCCTTCACTAGCGTAGACACCGGGGAGCTGTTTTTT,CSARAFTSVDTGELFF
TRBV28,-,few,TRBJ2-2,TGTGCCAGCAGTGGGACACTTAACACCGGGGAGCTGTTTTTT,CASSGTLNTGELFF
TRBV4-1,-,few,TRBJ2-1,TGCGCCAGCAGCCAAGCTCCCCCTCCCGACAAGCAGTTCTTC,CASSQAPPPDKQFF
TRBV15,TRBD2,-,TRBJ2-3,TGTGCCTCGAAGGCGGGGGGAAACACAGATACGCAGTATTTT,CASKAGGNTDTQYF
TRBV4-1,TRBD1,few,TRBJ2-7,TGCGCCAGCAGCCAGGAACTTGGGACAGGGCGGTCCTACGAGCAGTACTTC,CASSQELGTGRSYEQYF
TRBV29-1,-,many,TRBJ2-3,TGCAGCGTTGAAGTCGGGACGGGTACAGATACGCAGTATTTT,CSVEVGTGTDTQYF
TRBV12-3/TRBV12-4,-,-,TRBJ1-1,TGTGCCAGCAGGGACCCATGGGGAAGCACTGAAGCTTTCTTT,CASRDPWGSTEAFF
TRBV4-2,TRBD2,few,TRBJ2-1,TGTGCCAGCAGCCAAGCGGGAGGGCTAGCGTTCAATGAGCAGTTCTTC,CASSQAGGLAFNEQFF
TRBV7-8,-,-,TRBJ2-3,TGTGCCAGCAGTCTTAGTGGCGGGCCGGAAGATACGCAGTATTTT,CASSLSGGPEDTQYF
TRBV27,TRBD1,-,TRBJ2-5,TGTGCCAGCAGTTATACAGGGGGTCGAGAGACCCAGTACTTC,CASSYTGGRETQYF
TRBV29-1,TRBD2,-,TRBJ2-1,TGCAGCGTCGAAGCGGGGGGTAACAATGAGCAGTTCTTC,CSVEAGGNNEQFF
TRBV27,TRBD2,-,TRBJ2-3,TGTGCCAGCAGTGCGACTAGCGGGGGGGCCATAGATACGCAGTATTTT,CASSATSGGAIDTQYF
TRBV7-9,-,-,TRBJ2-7,TGTGCCAGCTCCCGGAGGGATGCCTACGAGCAGTACTTC,CASSRRDAYEQYF
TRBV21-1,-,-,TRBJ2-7,TGTGCCAGCAGCAAACCCCAGGGAAGGCCTACGTACGAGCAGTACTTC,CASSKPQGRPTYEQYF
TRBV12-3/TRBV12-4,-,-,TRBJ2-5,TGTGCCAGCAGCTTCAGTAGGGAGACCCAGTACTTC,CASSFSRETQYF
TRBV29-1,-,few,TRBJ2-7,TGCAGCGCTCGACAAGGCCAGATGTACGAGCAGTACTTC,CSARQGQMYEQYF
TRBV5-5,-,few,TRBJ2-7,TGTGCCAGCAGCCCGGTGGACAACGAGCAGTACTTC,CASSPVDNEQYF
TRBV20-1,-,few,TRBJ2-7,TGCAGTGCTAGAGATCTAGGGCTCGAGCAGTACTTC,CSARDLGLEQYF
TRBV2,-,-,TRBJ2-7,TGTGCCAGCAGAAGGGACATTTCCTACGAGCAGTACTTC,CASRRDISYEQYF
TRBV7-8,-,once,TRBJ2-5,TGTGCCAGCAGCCCACACCCGGGGGCAGAGCGGGAGACCCAGTACTTC,CASSPHPGAERETQYF
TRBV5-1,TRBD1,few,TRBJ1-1,TGCGCCAGCAGCTTGTGGTCAGGGGGAGGCACTGAAGCTTTCTTT,CASSLWSGGGTEAFF
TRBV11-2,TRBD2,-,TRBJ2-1,TGTGCCAGCAGGTTCGACGTGGGGGGGTCTAGCTCCTACAATGAGCAGTTCTTC,CASRFDVGGSSSYNEQFF
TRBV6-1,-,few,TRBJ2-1,TGTGCCAGCAGTGAAGGACGAACCTACAATGAGCAGTTCTTC,CASSEGRTYNEQFF
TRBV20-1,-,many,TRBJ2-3,TGCAGTGCTAGGGAGTGGGGGGTCGGAGATACGCAGTATTTT,CSAREWGVGDTQYF
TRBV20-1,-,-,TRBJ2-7,TGCAGTGCTAGTTGGGGCGCCCAATACGAGCAGTACTTC,CSASWGAQYEQYF
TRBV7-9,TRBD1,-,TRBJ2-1,TGTGCCAGCAGCCCCCGGGACAGGGCCCATGAGCAGTTCTTC,CASSPRDRAHEQFF
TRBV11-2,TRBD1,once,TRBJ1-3,TGTGCCAGCAGAGCCCGACAGGGGGCCTTTAGCTCTGGAAACACCATATATTTT,CASRARQGAFSSGNTIYF
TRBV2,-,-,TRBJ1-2,TGTGCCAGCAGTGAAGATGGCAGCTATGGCTACACCTTC,CASSEDGSYGYTF
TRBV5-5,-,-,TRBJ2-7,TGTGCCAGCAGCCCGCCGACCACGACCTACGAGCAGTACTTC,CASSPPTTTYEQYF
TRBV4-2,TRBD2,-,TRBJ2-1,TGTGCCAGCAGCCAAGAGCGGGGGGGCTACAATGAGCAGTTCTTC,CASSQERGGYNEQFF
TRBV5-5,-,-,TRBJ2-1,TGTGCCAGCAGCTTGGAGACAGGGAGGGTTGAGCAGTTCTTC,CASSLETGRVEQFF
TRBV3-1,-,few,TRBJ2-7,TGTGCCAGCAGCCAAGAGAGGTATTACTACGAGCAGTACTTC,CASSQERYYYEQYF
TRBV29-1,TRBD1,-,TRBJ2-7,TGCAGCGTTGCCCCCTCGGGACAGGACTACGAGCAGTACTTC,CSVAPSGQDYEQYF
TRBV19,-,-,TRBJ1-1,TGTGCCAGTAGTATAGGCATGAACACTGAAGCTTTCTTT,CASSIGMNTEAFF
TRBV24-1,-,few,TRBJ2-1,TGTGCCACCAGTGGGCCGGGGAAGTGGGATGAGCAGTTCTTC,CATSGPGKWDEQFF
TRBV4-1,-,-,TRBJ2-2,TGCGCAAGCAGCCAAGATTACGGGACACTCCTCGCGAACACCGGGGAGCTGTTTTTT,CASSQDYGTLLANTGELFF
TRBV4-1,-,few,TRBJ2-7,TGCGCCAGCAGCCAAGATGGGGACGGCTTCCAAGACTTC,CASSQDGDGFQDF
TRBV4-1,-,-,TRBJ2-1,TGCGCCAGCAGCCAAGATTGGGGGGCCGGCAATGAGCAGTTCTTC,CASSQDWGAGNEQFF
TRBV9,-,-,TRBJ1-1,TGTGCCAGCAGCGTAGGAGGCGGGGGGGGAGCGAACACTGAAGCTTTCTTT,CASSVGGGGGANTEAFF